This TCR beta chain is drawn from a study of blood T cell repertoires in COVID-19. Trimming shortened V by 3 bases and J by 6 bases, and 12 bases separated the two germline ends. CDR3 length equals 13 residues. Germline CDR1 and CDR2: DFQATT and SNEGSKA (reference sequence). This clone was detected only once. The assay was immunoSEQ multiplex PCR, and TCRdb's table has in-frame clones only and misses some. This sample has more than 200,000 clones, with roughly 80% found just once. The chain links TRBV20-1 to TRBJ1-5; tentatively, D is TRBD1 (6 bases). Specimen: PBMCs or T cells enriched from blood (not recorded which). The clonotype originates from a man aged 60 to 75 who had recovered from COVID-19. The chain's CDR3 is CSASSGGGQPQHF. CDR3 in DNA: TGCAGTGCTAGTTCGGGGGGCGGTCAGCCCCAGCATTTT.